Each of the 5 T cell receptor beta chains below was sequenced from the same sample in a study of CD8 T cells in ankylosing spondylitis. General study findings and limits: Ankylosing spondylitis blood appeared to carry a characteristic TCR beta motif of roughly eight highly homologous variants.

These receptors have no identified antigens. TCRdb independently ran MiXCR on the 5' RACE reads; one entry per CDR3 protein. This sample carries 700,000 or so distinct CDR3 sequences, roughly 19% of them seen once, and the ten largest clones take 15% to 20%. Sequences were obtained from blood, either unsorted or a sorted T cell fraction (not recorded which). These receptors were taken from a male donor with ankylosing spondylitis.

The CDR3: CSARVTGTSGYF. The CDR3 bases are TGCAGTGCTAGAGTCACCGGGACTAGCGGCTACTTC. The chain carries TRBV20-1 and TRBJ2-4, with 11 bases lining up with TRBD2. V gave up 1 base and J gave up 16 bases; unmatched junction bases: 6. This CDR3 is built from 12 residues. Germline V gives CDR1 DFQATT, CDR2 SNEGSKA (reference sequence).

This clonotype was detected a few times. The chain couples TRBV11-1 to TRBJ2-7; TRBD2 might be the D (5 bases). Germline lookup yields CDR1 SGHAT and CDR2 FQDESV (reference sequence). The length of the CDR3 is 14 residues. V was pared by 5 bases and J by 3 bases, with 14 bases between. CDR3 DNA: TGTGCCAGCAGCCCGACTACAGCGGTCTACGAGCAGTACTTC. Translating gives CASSPTTAVYEQYF.

This clonotype was found many times. The chain couples TRBV20-1 to TRBJ2-7, with D perhaps TRBD2 (7 bases). Germline assignment: CDR1 DFQATT and CDR2 SNEGSKA (reference sequence). The CDR3 has 12 amino acids. Trimming took 6 bases from V and 2 from J, leaving 11 bases between them. CDR3 sequence reads: CSAGGGAYEQYF. For the CDR3, the DNA is TGCAGTGCCGGAGGGGGGGCCTACGAGCAGTACTTC.

In its sample, this clonotype was seen a few times. The V call is TRBV5-1, the J call TRBJ1-1; unclear D gene. CDR1 SGHRS and CDR2 YFSETQ come from the germline V gene. This CDR3 contains 14 residues. The V end lost 4 bases, the J end lost 3 bases, and 13 bases lay between the germline ends. CDR3 residues: CASSPFPGDTEAFF. Written as DNA, the CDR3 is TGCGCCAGCAGCCCATTCCCCGGGGACACTGAAGCTTTCTTT. The full variable domain, rest sourced from reference TRBV5-1 and TRBJ1-1, is KAGVTQTPRYLIKTRGQQVTLSCSPISGHRSVSWYQQTPGQGLQFLFEYFSETQRNKGNFPGRFSGRQFSNSRSEMNVSTLELGDSALYLCASSPFPGDTEAFFGQGTRLTVV.

The chain is built from TRBV20-1 and TRBJ1-1; D gene uncertain. The CDR3 spans 12 residues. Trimming stripped 1 base from V and 6 bases from J, with 9 bases between. Germline loops: CDR1 DFQATT, CDR2 SNEGSKA (reference sequence). The CDR3 nucleotides are TGCAGTGCTAGAGTAGGGCTCGCTGAAGCTTTCTTT. The encoded protein is CSARVGLAEAFF.